Listed below are T cell receptor beta chains from one sample, sequenced in a study of cytomegalovirus exposure and HLA in healthy donors. Using immunoSEQ multiplex PCR, the repertoire was profiled, and TCRdb retains in-frame clones only, with some absent. In the table there are about 110,000 clones, just over 70% of which are singletons. The source material was PBMCs. The receptors originated from a boy between 5 and 17 years old in good health and CMV-seronegative. Both conserved end residues are part of each CDR3. A D gene is named only where the DNA matches it firmly. The size field is filled for only some rows; it gives once, few, many or a size class.

>TRBV30|TRBJ1-3|.|.
CAWSVKAVPWTIYF
TGTGCCTGGAGTGTAAAGGCGGTTCCTTGGACCATATATTTT
>TRBV2|TRBJ2-6|TRBD2|few
CASTLAGPSGANVLTF
TGTGCCAGCACACTAGCGGGACCCTCTGGGGCCAACGTCCTGACTTTC
>TRBV15|TRBJ1-1|TRBD1|few
CATSRDRDLGAFF
TGTGCCACCAGCAGGGACAGGGACCTGGGAGCTTTCTTT
>TRBV30|TRBJ1-6|.|.
CAWSVAGRSYNSPPHF
TGTGCCTGGAGTGTAGCAGGCCGCTCCTATAATTCACCCCCCCACTTT
>TRBV9|TRBJ1-1|.|.
CASSARGRQEEAFF
TGTGCCAGCAGCGCCCGTGGGCGACAGGAGGAAGCTTTCTTT
>TRBV7-3|TRBJ1-1|.|few
CASSLLATTEAFF
TGTGCCAGCAGCTTACTGGCCACCACTGAAGCTTTCTTT
>TRBV5-4|TRBJ1-2|.|few
CASSSHQAAYGYTF
TGTGCCAGCAGCAGCCATCAGGCTGCATATGGCTACACCTTC
>TRBV6-5|TRBJ2-1|.|.
CASSPSGGAYNEQFF
TGTGCCAGCAGTCCCTCGGGGGGCGCCTACAATGAGCAGTTCTTC
>TRBV6-5|TRBJ2-7|TRBD2|.
CASSERGTTYEQYF
TGTGCCAGCTCCGAGCGGGGGACGACCTACGAGCAGTACTTC
>TRBV5-1|TRBJ1-1|.|.
CASSTDSRNTEAFF
TGCGCCAGCAGCACTGACAGCCGGAACACTGAAGCTTTCTTT
>TRBV5-6|TRBJ1-2|.|.
CASSRDPNYGYTF
TGTGCCAGCAGTCGGGATCCTAACTATGGCTACACCTTC
>TRBV5-1|TRBJ2-3|TRBD2|.
CASSLTGGNTDTQYF
TGCGCCAGCAGCTTGACGGGGGGGAACACAGATACGCAGTATTTT
>TRBV11-2|TRBJ1-5|.|once
CASSPQGNSNQPQHF
TGTGCCAGCAGCCCACAGGGTAATAGCAATCAGCCCCAGCATTTT
>TRBV9|TRBJ2-5|.|few
CASARWGHQSQETQYF
TGTGCCAGCGCTAGGTGGGGACACCAATCCCAAGAGACCCAGTACTTC
>TRBV18|TRBJ2-1|TRBD2|once
CASSPPSGLGSEQFF
TGTGCCAGCTCACCACCGTCGGGACTAGGGAGTGAGCAGTTCTTC
>TRBV7-8|TRBJ1-1|TRBD1|.
CASSLEGGITEAFF
TGTGCCAGCAGCTTAGAAGGGGGCATCACTGAAGCTTTCTTT
>TRBV29-1|TRBJ2-3|.|.
CSVEVPRGADTQYF
TGCAGCGTTGAAGTTCCCAGAGGCGCAGATACGCAGTATTTT
>TRBV2|TRBJ2-3|.|.
CASSERRGSTDTQYF
TGTGCCAGCAGTGAGAGGAGGGGAAGCACAGATACGCAGTATTTT
>TRBV7-2|TRBJ2-1|.|once
CASSLFLGDNEQFF
TGTGCCAGCAGCTTATTTCTAGGTGACAATGAGCAGTTCTTC
>TRBV6-4|TRBJ2-1|TRBD2|few
CASSELAGGVHEQFF
TGTGCCAGCAGCGAACTAGCGGGAGGGGTACATGAGCAGTTCTTC
>TRBV30|TRBJ1-3|.|.
CAWDSSGNTIYF
TGTGCCTGGGACAGCTCTGGAAACACCATATATTTT
>TRBV6-1|TRBJ1-2|.|few
CASSEMEERVYGYTF
TGTGCCAGCAGTGAAATGGAGGAGCGGGTCTATGGCTACACCTTC
>TRBV18|TRBJ1-1|.|.
CASSLGGLGNTEAFF
TGTGCCAGCTCCCTGGGGGGGCTGGGGAACACTGAAGCTTTCTTT
>TRBV7-9|TRBJ1-1|.|.
CASSLRSGGYTEAFF
TGTGCCAGCAGCTTAAGGTCGGGGGGGTACACTGAAGCTTTCTTT
>TRBV28|TRBJ1-2|.|.
CASSLEGYGYTF
TGTGCCAGCAGTTTAGAGGGTTATGGCTACACCTTC
>TRBV4-3|TRBJ2-1|.|.
CASSQDAGNPYNEQFF
TGCGCCAGCAGCCAAGATGCAGGGAACCCCTACAATGAGCAGTTCTTC
>TRBV13|TRBJ2-7|TRBD2|.
CASSLGATSANSYEQYF
TGTGCCAGCAGCTTAGGCGCGACTAGCGCCAACTCCTACGAGCAGTACTTC
>TRBV6-5|TRBJ1-2|.|few
CASKPNRYNYGYTF
TGTGCCAGCAAACCGAACAGGTACAACTATGGCTACACCTTC
>TRBV10-1|TRBJ2-7|.|.
CASSETVYEQYF
TGCGCCAGCAGTGAGACGGTCTACGAGCAGTACTTC
>TRBV25-1|TRBJ2-4|TRBD1|.
CASSEGTGPFQYF
TGTGCCAGCAGTGAAGGGACAGGGCCCTTTCAGTACTTC
>TRBV11-3|TRBJ1-1|.|once
CASSLDSQNTEAFF
TGTGCCAGCAGCTTAGATAGTCAGAACACTGAAGCTTTCTTT
>TRBV7-2|TRBJ2-7|.|.
CASSLGATRLNEQYF
TGTGCCAGCAGCTTAGGCGCTACCCGATTGAACGAGCAGTACTTC
>TRBV28|TRBJ1-2|.|.
CASNPSSVGYTF
TGTGCCAGCAACCCCTCGAGCGTTGGCTACACCTTC
>TRBV11-3|TRBJ2-7|.|once
CASSPASARSSYEQYF
TGTGCCAGCAGCCCTGCTTCGGCAAGGAGCTCCTACGAGCAGTACTTC
>TRBV5-1|TRBJ2-7|TRBD2|.
CASSNRLAGSDEQYF
TGCGCCAGCAGCAACAGACTAGCGGGGAGTGACGAGCAGTACTTC
>TRBV27|TRBJ1-4|.|.
CASSLRAGYEKLFF
TGTGCCAGCAGTTTAAGGGCAGGGTACGAAAAACTGTTTTTT
>TRBV6-4|TRBJ1-2|TRBD1|.
CASSDSPGGGGYTF
TGTGCCAGCAGTGACTCGCCAGGGGGCGGAGGCTACACCTTC
>TRBV5-1|TRBJ2-3|.|.
CASSSDTPDTQYF
TGCGCCAGCAGCTCGGACACTCCAGATACGCAGTATTTT
>TRBV19|TRBJ1-2|.|few
CASSTQGYYGYTF
TGTGCCAGTAGTACGCAGGGATATTATGGCTACACCTTC
>TRBV5-1|TRBJ2-3|TRBD2|.
CASSLTLGGPPDTQYF
TGCGCCAGCAGCTTGACGTTGGGAGGGCCACCTGATACGCAGTATTTT
>TRBV7-2|TRBJ2-7|.|.
CASSFRANRPSGEQYF
TGTGCCAGCAGCTTCCGCGCGAACAGGCCCTCTGGGGAGCAGTACTTC
>TRBV6-4|TRBJ2-2|TRBD2|medium-sized
CASSDSLAGAGELFF
TGTGCCAGCAGTGACTCACTAGCGGGAGCCGGGGAGCTGTTTTTT
>TRBV6-5|TRBJ2-7|TRBD2|.
CASSPRGLILYEQYF
TGTGCCAGCAGTCCGAGGGGACTAATTTTGTACGAGCAGTACTTC
>TRBV29-1|TRBJ2-2|.|few
CSVKTGLTGELFF
TGCAGCGTTAAGACAGGTCTTACCGGGGAGCTGTTTTTT
>TRBV6-5|TRBJ2-7|.|.
CASSYSPGAYEQYF
TGTGCCAGCAGTTACTCTCCGGGGGCCTACGAGCAGTACTTC